What follows are 17 T cell receptor beta chains derived from one specimen sequenced in a study of blood T cell repertoires in COVID-19. Clones were read by immunoSEQ multiplex PCR, and TCRdb kept only the in-frame ones, dropping some. The sample includes nearly 110,000 clones, 85% to 95% of them seen just once. Sequencing input: peripheral blood. Receptors were obtained from a young woman with acute or convalescent COVID-19.

The V call is TRBV27, the J call TRBJ2-7, with 7 bases fitting TRBD1. CDR3 length: 13 amino acids. With 5 bases clipped from V and 1 base from J, the junction kept 2 bases outside the gene matches. Germline CDR1 MNHEY, CDR2 SMNVEV (reference sequence). CDR3 loop: CASSKGQSYEQYF. The CDR3 nucleotides read TGTGCCAGCAGTAAGGGACAGTCCTACGAGCAGTACTTC.

The chain recombines TRBV6-6 with TRBJ2-3; 9 bases are a match to TRBD2. The CDR3 has 16 amino acids. Germline V lookup: CDR1 MNHNY, CDR2 SVGAGI (reference sequence). The junction had 9 bases not matched to a gene; V was cut back by 6 bases and J by 2 bases. CDR3 residues: CASSRSIAGATDTQYF. The CDR3 nucleotides are TGTGCCAGCAGCCGATCAATAGCGGGAGCCACAGATACGCAGTATTTT.

V usage is TRBV29-1 and J usage is TRBJ2-1; 7 bases are a match to TRBD2. In germline, CDR1 is SQVTM, CDR2 ANQGSEA. This CDR3 is built from 14 residues. With V trimmed by 4 bases and J by 0 bases, 3 bases remained unmatched. The DNA of the CDR3 is TGCAGCGTTGCCCTAGCGGCCTCCTACAATGAGCAGTTCTTC. This codes for CSVALAASYNEQFF.

The V call is TRBV27, the J call TRBJ1-5; 8 bases map to TRBD1. V lost 5 bases to trimming and J lost 6 bases; unmatched junction nucleotides: 6. This CDR3 has 14 residues. Germline loops: CDR1 MNHEY, CDR2 SMNVEV (reference sequence). CDR3 nucleotides: TGTGCCAGCAGTCGACAGGGGCGGTTTCAGCCCCAGCATTTT. Its translation is CASSRQGRFQPQHF.

The V and J genes are TRBV6-2 or TRBV6-3 and TRBJ2-7; 8 bases map to TRBD1. The CDR3 totals 15 residues. V lost 4 bases and J lost 6; bases outside the gene matches: 11. Germline loops: CDR1 MNHEY, CDR2 SVGEGT. In nucleotides, the CDR3 is TGTGCCAGCAGTTGGGGACAGGATTTTGTCGCCGAGCAGTACTTC. It translates to CASSWGQDFVAEQYF.

The chain joins TRBV14 to TRBJ2-1, with no clear D. The CDR3 is 14 amino acids. V lost 4 bases to trimming and J lost 0 bases, with 7 bases between them. Germline V lookup: CDR1 SGHDN, CDR2 FVKESK. This CDR3 is CASSLLSSYNEQFF. The CDR3 region has the DNA TGTGCCAGCAGCCTCCTGAGCTCCTACAATGAGCAGTTCTTC.

The V call is TRBV4-3, the J call TRBJ2-3; 13 bases fit TRBD2. CDR1 is LGHNA, CDR2 YSLEER, per germline. V shed 2 bases, J shed 0 bases, and the junction held 14 bases outside the gene matches. The CDR3 consists of 21 residues. The CDR3 reads CASSQSLATSGGTTSTDTQYF. Written as DNA, the CDR3 is TGCGCCAGCAGCCAATCCCTAGCGACTAGCGGGGGGACGACTAGCACAGATACGCAGTATTTT.

The chain links TRBV6-2 or TRBV6-3 to TRBJ1-5; a weak D match, TRBD1 (6 bases). V was cut by 4 bases and J by 0 bases, with 13 bases left in between. Germline V CDR1 and CDR2: MNHEY, SVGEGT. The CDR3 is 16 amino acids. The CDR3 sequence: CASSLRQVFSNQPQHF. The CDR3 DNA follows: TGTGCCAGCAGTTTACGACAGGTATTTAGCAATCAGCCCCAGCATTTT.

The chain carries TRBV18 and TRBJ1-3; D unclear. Germline V gene lookup returns CDR1 KGHSH and CDR2 LQKENI. V dropped 3 bases and J dropped 0 bases, with 6 bases sitting between them. This CDR3 is 14 amino acids long. The CDR3 nucleotides are TGTGCCAGCTCACCCGGGATCTCTGGAAACACCATATATTTT. Protein sequence: CASSPGISGNTIYF.

V usage is TRBV11-2 and J usage is TRBJ2-1, with 8 nucleotides matching TRBD1. Germline CDR1 SGHAT, CDR2 FQNNGV. This CDR3 is 18 amino acids long. V lost 4 bases to trimming and J lost 6 bases; unmatched junction nucleotides: 17. CDR3 region: CASSSPQGAIPTINEQFF. CDR3 nucleotide sequence: TGTGCCAGCAGCTCCCCTCAGGGGGCCATACCCACCATCAATGAGCAGTTCTTC.

This chain uses TRBV10-3 with TRBJ1-3; perhaps TRBD1 as D (5 bases). CDR1 is ENHRY and CDR2 is SYGVKD in the germline V gene. This CDR3 is built from 12 residues. Trimming removed 11 bases at V and 7 bases at J, with 15 bases between. The DNA of the CDR3 is TGTGCCTCCCGCGGGGGAAGGAACACCATATATTTT. Protein product: CASRGGRNTIYF.

CDR3 sequence reads: CASRRGRDSNQPQHF. In DNA form, the CDR3 reads TGTGCCAGCAGACGCGGGAGGGACAGCAATCAGCCCCAGCATTTT. The genes are TRBV28 and TRBJ1-5, with TRBD1 as a possible D gene (5 bases). The CDR3 is 15 amino acids. From germline, CDR1 is MDHEN and CDR2 SYDVKM. V was trimmed by 6 bases and J by 1 base, leaving 13 bases between them.

The chain is built from TRBV28 and TRBJ2-7; 10 bases align to TRBD1. Trimming removed 4 bases from V and 6 bases from J; junction bases left unmatched: 6. CDR3 length equals 14 residues. In germline, CDR1 is MDHEN, CDR2 SYDVKM. CDR3 bases: TGTGCCAGCAGTTCTGACAGGGGGCTGGGCGAGCAGTACTTC. This gives the protein CASSSDRGLGEQYF. Full variable domain (missing parts from reference TRBV28 and TRBJ2-7): DVKVTQSSRYLVKRTGEKVFLECVQDMDHENMFWYRQDPGLGLRLIYFSYDVKMKEKGDIPEGYSVSREKKERFSLILESASTNQTSMYLCASSSDRGLGEQYFGPGTRLTVT.

The chain recombines TRBV19 with TRBJ1-2; D might be TRBD1 (6 bases). The germline V and J ends were trimmed by 4 bases and 3 bases, with 9 bases remaining between them. This CDR3 contains 13 residues. Germline V gene lookup returns CDR1 LNHDA and CDR2 SQIVND (reference sequence). This chain's CDR3 is CASSTSGDYGYTF. DNA of the CDR3: TGTGCCAGTAGTACCTCAGGGGACTATGGCTACACCTTC.

The rearrangement joins TRBV29-1 to TRBJ1-2, with D unresolved. Trimming left V 6 bases short and J 7 bases short, with 18 bases between. The CDR3 contains 13 residues. The germline CDR1 and CDR2 sequences are SQVTM and ANQGSEA. The CDR3 DNA follows: TGCAGCGTCGGCGGGGTGGGATCAAGTGGCTACACCTTC. Translating it yields CSVGGVGSSGYTF.

The chain joins TRBV9 to TRBJ2-2, with a weak D call TRBD2 (6 bases). Germline V gene data show CDR1 as SGDLS and CDR2 as YYNGEE. The germline V and J ends were trimmed by 4 bases and 5 bases, with 15 bases remaining between them. CDR3 length: 15 residues. CDR3 sequence (DNA): TGTGCCAGCAGCCTCTCGGGACTCCCTACCGGGGAGCTGTTTTTT. This sequence encodes CASSLSGLPTGELFF.

The chain employs TRBV27 and TRBJ2-7; 7 nucleotides line up with TRBD1. The trim removed 4 bases at V and 4 bases at J, leaving 7 bases unmatched. CDR1 and CDR2 (germline): MNHEY, SMNVEV (reference sequence). The CDR3 has 14 amino acids. The CDR3 is CASSSVDRAYEQYF. Here the CDR3 DNA reads TGTGCCAGCAGTTCCGTAGACAGGGCTTACGAGCAGTACTTC.